A selection of T cell receptor beta chains follows, all from one sample in a study of blood T cell repertoires in COVID-19. Profiling relied on immunoSEQ multiplex PCR, and the TCRdb table lists in-frame clones only, not all of them. This sample carries approximately 150,000 clones, roughly 88% of them seen once, and the ten largest clones take around 6.7%. The specimen sequenced was peripheral blood. The receptors originated from a woman in her 50s in a cohort sampled during active or convalescent COVID-19. CDR3s include the opening cysteine and the closing phenylalanine or tryptophan. The order of the fields is J gene, D gene, V gene, clone size, CDR3 protein, CDR3 DNA. The D gene is left open where the match is weak. Size tells how often a clone was seen (once, few, many) or the class of an expanded clone, and some rows leave it out.

TRBJ1-2,NA,TRBV4-2,many,CASSQLQGQDDYGYTF,TGTGCCAGCAGCCAATTACAGGGCCAGGATGACTATGGCTACACCTTC
TRBJ2-7,NA,TRBV27,NA,CASSPSWLYEQYF,TGTGCCAGCAGTCCGTCGTGGCTCTACGAGCAGTACTTC
TRBJ2-3,TRBD1,TRBV7-8,NA,CASSSRDRALRDTQYF,TGTGCCAGCAGCTCCCGGGACAGGGCCCTCAGGGATACGCAGTATTTT
TRBJ1-1,NA,TRBV6-5,NA,CASSYDGGGTEAFF,TGTGCCAGCAGTTACGACGGGGGAGGCACTGAAGCTTTCTTT
TRBJ1-1,NA,TRBV7-3,NA,CASSSIFGTEAFF,TGTGCCAGCAGCTCCATATTCGGCACTGAAGCTTTCTTT
TRBJ1-1,TRBD1,TRBV15,NA,CATRDRTGNTEAFF,TGTGCCACCAGGGATCGGACAGGGAACACTGAAGCTTTCTTT
TRBJ2-5,TRBD2,TRBV11-2,NA,CASSLIRLAGAETQYF,TGTGCCAGCAGCTTAATCAGACTAGCGGGGGCGGAGACCCAGTACTTC
TRBJ2-7,TRBD1,TRBV20-1,NA,CSASQIPDRGSYEQYF,TGCAGTGCTAGTCAGATTCCGGACAGGGGGTCCTACGAGCAGTACTTC
TRBJ2-3,TRBD1,TRBV12-5,NA,CASGPGQGATDTQYF,TGTGCTAGTGGTCCGGGACAGGGGGCCACAGATACGCAGTATTTT
TRBJ1-1,NA,TRBV6-2/TRBV6-3,NA,CASSRRDIGNTEAFF,TGTGCCAGCAGTCGCCGGGACATCGGGAACACTGAAGCTTTCTTT
TRBJ1-4,NA,TRBV10-3,NA,CAISDGEKLFF,TGTGCCATCAGTGACGGGGAAAAACTGTTTTTT
TRBJ1-1,NA,TRBV7-9,once,CASSPIARNTEAFF,TGTGCCAGCAGCCCTATAGCAAGGAACACTGAAGCTTTCTTT
TRBJ2-7,NA,TRBV4-1,NA,CASSQTGDGVYEQYF,TGCGCCAGCAGCCAAACCGGGGATGGCGTCTACGAGCAGTACTTC
TRBJ1-1,NA,TRBV11-2,NA,CASSLSIRTEAFF,TGTGCCAGCAGCTTATCCATACGGACTGAAGCTTTCTTT
TRBJ2-3,TRBD2,TRBV9,NA,CASSVTSSSTDTQYF,TGTGCCAGCAGCGTGACTAGCTCTAGCACAGATACGCAGTATTTT
TRBJ2-1,TRBD2,TRBV10-3,NA,CAISDGGANYNEQFF,TGTGCCATCAGTGACGGGGGGGCTAATTACAATGAGCAGTTCTTC
TRBJ2-1,TRBD1,TRBV6-4,NA,CASSDSRGTGGNEQFF,TGTGCCAGCAGTGACTCGAGGGGGACAGGGGGCAATGAGCAGTTCTTC
TRBJ2-2,NA,TRBV4-1,NA,CASSQDVRFIGELFF,TGCGCCAGCAGCCAAGATGTCCGTTTTATTGGGGAGCTGTTTTTT
TRBJ1-4,TRBD1,TRBV14,NA,CASSQGTGVKLFF,TGTGCCAGCAGCCAAGGGACAGGGGTAAAACTGTTTTTT
TRBJ2-5,TRBD2,TRBV2,once,CASRPPGLALQETQYF,TGTGCCAGCAGGCCACCGGGACTAGCCCTTCAAGAGACCCAGTACTTC
TRBJ1-1,NA,TRBV7-2,NA,CASSQLSAGAAFF,TGTGCCAGCAGCCAACTCTCAGCGGGGGCAGCTTTCTTT
TRBJ2-5,NA,TRBV7-2,NA,CASRTGPTQETQYF,TGTGCCAGCAGAACAGGGCCGACCCAAGAGACCCAGTACTTC
TRBJ1-1,NA,TRBV9,once,CASSASGEGNTEAFF,TGTGCCAGCAGCGCCTCCGGGGAGGGGAACACTGAAGCTTTCTTT
TRBJ1-2,TRBD1,TRBV18,few,CASSPTGGPNYGYTF,TGTGCCAGCTCCCCGACAGGGGGCCCTAACTATGGCTACACCTTC
TRBJ2-1,TRBD2,TRBV6-5,NA,CASRASGGAWNEQFF,TGTGCCAGCAGGGCTAGCGGGGGGGCATGGAATGAGCAGTTCTTC
TRBJ2-1,TRBD2,TRBV18,NA,CASSMGTSGVEQFF,TGTGCCAGCTCAATGGGGACTAGCGGGGTCGAGCAGTTCTTC
TRBJ2-2,NA,TRBV11-2,NA,CASSLTSGGTGELFF,TGTGCCAGCAGTTTGACGAGCGGAGGTACCGGGGAGCTGTTTTTT
TRBJ2-5,TRBD1,TRBV18,once,CASSPIQGEETQYF,TGTGCCAGCTCCCCGATTCAGGGGGAAGAGACCCAGTACTTC
TRBJ1-5,TRBD1,TRBV9,NA,CASSRQGNSNQPQHF,TGTGCCAGCAGTCGACAGGGGAATAGCAATCAGCCCCAGCATTTT
TRBJ1-3,NA,TRBV5-6,NA,CASKGRAGNTIYF,TGTGCCAGCAAAGGCAGGGCCGGAAACACCATATATTTT
TRBJ1-2,NA,TRBV6-2/TRBV6-3,few,CASSSARASGYTF,TGTGCCAGCAGTTCCGCGCGGGCAAGTGGCTACACCTTC
TRBJ2-1,TRBD1,TRBV6-5,NA,CASRGQGRGEQFF,TGTGCCAGCAGAGGACAGGGTCGGGGTGAGCAGTTCTTC